This T cell receptor (beta chain) was found in a study of a mutant IDH1 vaccine in newly diagnosed glioma. As for the study in general: The first vaccination came 4-6 weeks after radiotherapy alone, or with temozolomide cycles.

Using immunoSEQ multiplex PCR, the repertoire was profiled, and TCRdb retains in-frame clones only, with some absent. The sample includes approximately 30,000 clones, roughly four fifths of them seen just once. About this clone: Its antigen is not identified.

Time point: week 23, last vaccination. A single vaccine dose contained 300 ug of mutant IDH1 20-mer peptide, and topical imiquimod was used with it. Each donor presented with a new WHO grade 3 or 4 astrocytoma that tested IDH1-mutant and showed ATRX loss. V was clipped by 3 bases and J by 4 bases, with 13 bases between them. Germline V gives CDR1 SGHVS, CDR2 FNYEAQ. The length of the CDR3 is 14 residues. The receptor comes from a young woman with glioma. The sequenced sample was PBMCs, obtained from a glioma patient whose treatment included an IDH1 peptide vaccine. The rearrangement links TRBV7-6 to TRBJ2-7; D is perhaps TRBD2 (7 bases). In DNA form, the CDR3 reads TGTGCCAGCAGCTTCAGGGCGGGGGCTTACGAGCAGTACTTC. This encodes CASSFRAGAYEQYF.